These 8 T cell receptor beta chains originate from one sample sequenced in a study of graft-versus-host responses after intestinal transplantation. The data were produced by immunoSEQ multiplex PCR, yet TCRdb's version contains in-frame clones alone and is incomplete. The table lists about 110,000 clones, approximately 92% of them singletons. The antigens of these receptors remain unknown. The input for sequencing was unstimulated CD8+ T cells sorted from spleen or lymph node cells, taken before intestinal transplant. All receptors come from a human donor who received an intestinal transplant.

This chain uses TRBV19 with TRBJ2-7; D gene uncertain. This CDR3 region has 13 residues. Germline CDR1 LNHDA, CDR2 SQIVND (reference sequence). V lost 1 base and J lost 5, with 9 bases in between. The CDR3, as DNA: TGTGCCAGTAGTATAGGTATTGGCGACGAGCAGTACTTC. Translation gives CASSIGIGDEQYF.

The chain combines TRBV9 with TRBJ1-3; no definite D call. This CDR3 has 14 residues. Trimming left V 3 bases short and J 0 bases short, with 7 bases between. Per germline, CDR1 SGDLS and CDR2 YYNGEE. The CDR3 loop is CASSEKASGNTIYF. The CDR3 DNA sequence: TGTGCCAGCAGCGAAAAGGCCTCTGGAAACACCATATATTTT.

The chain is built from TRBV10-2 and TRBJ2-1; maybe TRBD2 (6 bases). The CDR3 runs 15 residues. The germline V and J ends were trimmed by 10 bases and 0 bases, with 16 bases remaining between them. The germline gives CDR1 WSHSY, CDR2 SAAADI. The CDR3 reads CATSTGTPSYNEQFF. For the CDR3, the DNA is TGCGCCACCTCGACCGGGACTCCCTCCTACAATGAGCAGTTCTTC.

The J gene is TRBJ2-7, the V gene TRBV30; no clear D gene. Germline V CDR1 and CDR2: GTSNPN, SVGIG (reference sequence). The CDR3 consists of 15 residues. V shed 6 bases and J shed 6 bases, with 24 bases lying between them. The CDR3 nucleotides are TGTGCCTGCAATACCGGCCGGTACCTCGGTTTCGAGCAGTACTTC. It yields the protein CACNTGRYLGFEQYF.

The rearrangement uses TRBV5-1 and TRBJ1-1; D gene uncertain. The CDR3 has 15 residues. The germline V gene encodes CDR1 SGHRS and CDR2 YFSETQ. The ends were cut back, 0 bases at V and 4 bases at J, with 13 bases in the middle. The CDR3 nucleotides read TGCGCCAGCAGCTTGGGAGGACGGGGAGGCACTGAAGCTTTCTTT. Its protein product is CASSLGGRGGTEAFF.

The DNA of the CDR3 is TGTGCCAGCAGTTTAACTGGGCGGGGGTACGAGCAGTACTTC. Residues: CASSLTGRGYEQYF. This sequence joins TRBV28 and TRBJ2-7; 7 bases are a match to TRBD2. Germline-derived CDR1 and CDR2 are MDHEN and SYDVKM. CDR3 length: 14 amino acids. Unmatched junction bases numbered 5, after V lost 2 bases and J lost 4 bases.

V usage is TRBV16 and J usage is TRBJ2-7; TRBD1 might be the D (5 bases). Trimming removed 4 bases from V and 2 bases from J, with 6 bases in between. The CDR3 length is 12 residues. The germline gives CDR1 KGHSY, CDR2 FQNENV. CDR3 nucleotide sequence: TGTGCCAGCAGCCCAGGGACCTACGAGCAGTACTTC. Its protein product is CASSPGTYEQYF.

This clone was counted between two and nine times. The chain carries TRBV7-8 and TRBJ1-2; D perhaps matches TRBD1 (6 bases). Trimming stripped 4 bases from V and 0 bases from J, with 12 bases between. The CDR3 contains 15 residues. Germline V gene lookup returns CDR1 SGHVS and CDR2 FQNEAQ. This CDR3 reads CASSSLRGPNYGYTF. The DNA for the CDR3 is TGTGCCAGCAGCTCACTCCGGGGGCCTAACTATGGCTACACCTTC.